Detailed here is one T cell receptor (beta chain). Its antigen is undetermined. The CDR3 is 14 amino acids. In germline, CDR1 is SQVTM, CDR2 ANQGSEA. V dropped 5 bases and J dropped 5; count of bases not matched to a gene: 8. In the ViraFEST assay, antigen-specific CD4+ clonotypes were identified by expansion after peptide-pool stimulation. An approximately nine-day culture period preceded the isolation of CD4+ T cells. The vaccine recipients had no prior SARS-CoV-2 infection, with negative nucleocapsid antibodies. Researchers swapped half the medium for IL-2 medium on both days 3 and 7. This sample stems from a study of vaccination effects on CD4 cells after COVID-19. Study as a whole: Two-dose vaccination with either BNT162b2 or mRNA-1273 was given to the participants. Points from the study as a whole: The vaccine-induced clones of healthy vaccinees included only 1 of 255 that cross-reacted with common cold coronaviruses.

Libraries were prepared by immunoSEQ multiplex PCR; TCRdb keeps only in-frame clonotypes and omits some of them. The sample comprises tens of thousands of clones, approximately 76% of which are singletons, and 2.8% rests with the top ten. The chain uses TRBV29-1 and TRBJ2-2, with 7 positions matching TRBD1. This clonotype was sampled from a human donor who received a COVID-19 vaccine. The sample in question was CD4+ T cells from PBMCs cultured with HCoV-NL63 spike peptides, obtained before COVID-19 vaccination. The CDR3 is CSVFDRVGTGELFF. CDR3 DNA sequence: TGCAGCGTTTTCGACAGGGTAGGAACCGGGGAGCTGTTTTTT.